The 23 T cell receptor beta chains below come from one sample, sequenced in a study of T-cell memory formation after mild COVID-19. TCRdb re-derived calls from the 5' RACE reads in MiXCR, one entry per CDR3 protein. The data hold about 68,000 distinct CDR3 sequences, with 16% observed a single time. Sequencing was carried out using PBMCs or a T cell subset sorted from them (not recorded which). The receptors derive from an adult woman who had mild COVID-19 (a few samples of this study predate the infection). Cell type and time point are not known.

This clonotype was counted only a few times. The J gene is TRBJ2-1, the V gene TRBV20-1; 7 bases agree with TRBD1. Germline assignment: CDR1 DFQATT and CDR2 SNEGSKA (reference sequence). V lost 0 bases and J lost 4; bases outside the gene matches: 3. The length of the CDR3 is 14 residues. CDR3 DNA sequence: TGCAGTGCTAGAGATCCAGGGGGTTACAATGAGCAGTTCTTC. This sequence encodes CSARDPGGYNEQFF.

The gene calls are TRBV7-9 and TRBJ2-3; weak D call: TRBD2 (7 bases). The CDR3 runs 15 residues. The V gene's germline CDR1 is SEHNR and CDR2 FQNEAQ (reference sequence). Trimming left V 5 bases short and J 2 bases short, with 14 bases between. CDR3 protein: CASSPHRGATDTQYF. The DNA of the CDR3 is TGTGCCAGCAGCCCCCACCGGGGGGCCACAGATACGCAGTATTTT.

In this sample, this clonotype turned up a few times. The chain recombines TRBV7-9 with TRBJ1-1, with TRBD1 matching over 7 bases. The length of the CDR3 is 14 residues. Germline CDR1 and CDR2: SEHNR and FQNEAQ (reference sequence). Trimming took 5 bases from V and 3 from J; bases not matched to a gene: 6. The CDR3 sequence is CASSDRVRDTEAFF. The DNA of the CDR3 is TGTGCCAGCAGCGACAGGGTGAGGGACACTGAAGCTTTCTTT.

The rearrangement links TRBV6-5 to TRBJ2-1; D is possibly TRBD1 or TRBD2 (5 bases each). The germline V gene has CDR1 MNHEY and CDR2 SVGAGI. This CDR3 is built from 13 residues. Trimming stripped 4 bases from V and 12 bases from J, with 16 bases between. This chain's CDR3 is CASSLGPLDPQFF. CDR3 coding DNA: TGTGCCAGCAGTTTGGGACCCCTCGACCCGCAGTTCTTC.

This clonotype was detected a few times. The chain recombines TRBV4-3 with TRBJ2-1; a weak D match, TRBD2 (5 bases). CDR3 length: 17 residues. Trimming pared 0 bases from V and 0 bases from J, leaving 12 bases between. Germline V lookup: CDR1 LGHNA, CDR2 YSLEER. The CDR3 region has the DNA TGCGCCAGCAGCCAAGATTCCTCGGGGAGCTCCTACAATGAGCAGTTCTTC. Encoded protein: CASSQDSSGSSYNEQFF.

A few counts support this clonotype. The rearrangement links TRBV29-1 to TRBJ2-3, with D possibly being TRBD2 (6 bases). The CDR3 is made up of 13 amino acids. V dropped 3 bases and J dropped 2 bases, with 9 bases sitting between them. Germline-derived CDR1 and CDR2 are SQVTM and ANQGSEA. The CDR3 protein is CSVDRGITDTQYF. Written as DNA, the CDR3 is TGCAGCGTTGATCGGGGGATCACAGATACGCAGTATTTT.

This clonotype has more than one count but fewer than ten. This sequence joins TRBV27 and TRBJ1-2; tentative D call: TRBD1 (5 bases). Germline values: CDR1 MNHEY, CDR2 SMNVEV (reference sequence). This CDR3 is 18 amino acids long. Deletions cut 5 bases from V and 3 bases from J, with 25 bases between. CDR3 DNA sequence: TGTGCCAGCAGTCCAATAGGGGCGTTGGTCGTATTGGACTATGGCTACACCTTC. As protein: CASSPIGALVVLDYGYTF.

V usage is TRBV4-2 and J usage is TRBJ2-1; 10 bases map to TRBD1. CDR3 length: 16 amino acids. Germline lookup yields CDR1 LGHNA and CDR2 YNFKEQ. The ends lost 5 bases at V and 7 bases at J; junction bases unmatched: 11. DNA for the CDR3: TGTGCCAGCAGCTCACAAGAGGGGACAGGGGCGAATGAGCAGTTCTTC. Amino acid sequence: CASSSQEGTGANEQFF.

This chain joins TRBV21-1 and TRBJ2-2. TRBV21-1 is a documented pseudogene. The CDR3 has 18 residues. The CDR3, as DNA: TGTGCCAGCAGCAAAGGAAGAAAGAACAGCTCGAACACCGGGGAGCTGTTTTTT. This codes for CASSKGRKNSSNTGELFF.

The chain uses TRBV5-1 and TRBJ2-1, with 9 bases fitting TRBD2. The CDR3 is 16 amino acids. The J segment lost 5 bases and the V segment lost 3 bases, leaving 9 bases of the junction unmatched. Germline values: CDR1 SGHRS, CDR2 YFSETQ. The DNA for the CDR3 is TGCGCCAGCAGCTACCTTGAACTAGCGGGCCACAATGAGCAGTTCTTC. Amino acid sequence: CASSYLELAGHNEQFF.

This clonotype appeared a few times. The genes are TRBV7-9 and TRBJ2-7; 9 bases agree with TRBD1. Trimming at V came to 3 bases and at J to 2 bases, leaving 5 bases not matched to a gene. CDR1 SEHNR and CDR2 FQNEAQ come from the germline V gene (reference sequence). The CDR3 loop spans 15 amino acids. The CDR3 here is CASSFSGTGTYEQYF. As DNA, the CDR3 is TGTGCCAGCAGCTTCTCCGGGACAGGGACCTACGAGCAGTACTTC.

There are a few counts of this clonotype. The chain joins TRBV7-8 to TRBJ2-1; 10 positions agree with TRBD2. V dropped 3 bases and J dropped 7; count of bases not matched to a gene: 9. Germline V gene sequence: CDR1 SGHVS, CDR2 FQNEAQ. The CDR3 has 16 amino acids. The CDR3 DNA reads as TGTGCCAGCAGCTTGTATCAGCGGGAGGGCCGGAATGAGCAGTTCTTC. Translating gives CASSLYQREGRNEQFF.

The chain joins TRBV20-1 to TRBJ2-1; 7 bases map to TRBD1. This CDR3 is built from 14 residues. Germline CDR1 is DFQATT and CDR2 is SNEGSKA (reference sequence). The trim removed 2 bases at V and 3 bases at J, leaving 4 bases unmatched. The CDR3: CSARQRDSYNEQFF. CDR3 nucleotide sequence: TGCAGTGCTAGACAAAGGGACAGCTACAATGAGCAGTTCTTC.

In nucleotides, the CDR3 is TGTGCCAGCAGCACGGACAGTTTAAGAAAGGTAGCTTTCTTT. The encoded protein is CASSTDSLRKVAFF. This chain connects TRBV5-6 to TRBJ1-1; a weak D match, TRBD1 (6 bases). The CDR3 is made up of 14 amino acids. Germline CDR1 reads SGHDT; CDR2 reads YYEEEE. The ends were cut back, 4 bases at V and 10 bases at J, with 20 bases in the middle. Looking up the rest from reference TRBV5-6 and TRBJ1-1 gives the full variable domain: DAGVTQSPTHLIKTRGQQVTLRCSPKSGHDTVSWYQQALGQGPQFIFQYYEEEERQRGNFPDRFSGHQFPNYSSELNVNALLLGDSALYLCASSTDSLRKVAFFGQGTRLTVV.

The chain employs TRBV7-2 and TRBJ2-1, with 13 bases matching TRBD2. With V trimmed by 5 bases and J by 5 bases, 12 bases remained unmatched. Germline CDR1 reads SGHTA; CDR2 reads FQGNSA. The CDR3 is 18 residues long. The CDR3 here is CASSRPGLAGSGDNEQFF. CDR3 coding DNA: TGTGCCAGCAGCCGCCCGGGACTAGCGGGGTCGGGGGACAATGAGCAGTTCTTC.

The CDR3 sequence is CSARTDRGESYEQYF. DNA of the CDR3: TGCAGTGCTAGGACAGACAGGGGTGAGTCCTACGAGCAGTACTTC. This chain connects TRBV20-1 to TRBJ2-7; 8 nucleotides match TRBD1. The V gene's germline CDR1 is DFQATT and CDR2 SNEGSKA (reference sequence). V shed 3 bases, J shed 1 base, and the junction held 8 bases outside the gene matches. CDR3 length: 15 residues.

This clonotype turned up a few times. The genes are TRBV29-1 and TRBJ1-1; 8 nucleotides line up with TRBD1. With 6 bases clipped from V and 8 bases from J, the junction kept 14 bases outside the gene matches. This CDR3 contains 14 residues. Germline V gene lookup returns CDR1 SQVTM and CDR2 ANQGSEA. CDR3 sequence reads: CSVADRGPSGEAFF. In nucleotides, the CDR3 is TGCAGCGTCGCCGACAGGGGACCATCCGGGGAAGCTTTCTTT.

This clonotype was counted between two and nine times. The chain carries TRBV25-1 and TRBJ1-4, with unresolved D. The germline gives CDR1 MGHDK, CDR2 SYGVNS. CDR3 length equals 15 residues. The V end lost 1 base, the J end lost 5 bases, and 11 bases lay between the germline ends. CDR3 sequence reads: CASSELVGWNEKLFF. The DNA for the CDR3 is TGTGCCAGCAGTGAATTAGTCGGATGGAATGAAAAACTGTTTTTT.

The chain uses TRBV10-2 and TRBJ2-2, with D hard to call. V gave up 5 bases and J gave up 5 bases, with 15 bases separating them. From germline, CDR1 is WSHSY and CDR2 SAAADI. The CDR3 contains 15 residues. For the CDR3, the DNA is TGCGCCAGCAGTTTGGTCCCTACCCGAACCGGGGAGCTGTTTTTT. Translation gives CASSLVPTRTGELFF.

This clonotype turned up a few times. V gene TRBV24-1 combines with J gene TRBJ2-6; D gene unclear. The CDR3 runs 12 residues. The V and J ends lost 3 bases and 4 bases respectively, with 0 bases between them. Germline V gene sequence: CDR1 KGHDR, CDR2 SFDVKD. The CDR3 bases are TGTGCCACCAGTGATGGGGCCAACGTCCTGACTTTC. The encoded protein is CATSDGANVLTF.

This clonotype was counted between two and nine times. The V and J genes are TRBV6-2 or TRBV6-3 and TRBJ1-2, with a weak D call TRBD1 (6 bases). The germline gives CDR1 MNHEY, CDR2 SVGEGT. Trimming removed 7 bases from V and 12 bases from J, with 21 bases in between. This CDR3 spans 13 amino acids. The CDR3 DNA sequence: TGTGCCAGCAATAAAGGTCGGGGGCTCGAGCACACCTTC. This sequence encodes CASNKGRGLEHTF.

The chain joins TRBV2 to TRBJ2-1; D uncertain. The length of the CDR3 is 17 residues. Germline loops: CDR1 SNHLY, CDR2 FYNNEI. The V end was cut by 3 bases, the J end by 0 bases, with 15 bases between. This CDR3 is CASSDPGTPLSYNEQFF. DNA of the CDR3: TGTGCCAGCAGTGATCCAGGTACCCCACTCTCCTACAATGAGCAGTTCTTC.

The chain is built from TRBV30 and TRBJ2-1, with D perhaps assigned TRBD1 or TRBD2 (5 bases each). Germline CDR1 and CDR2: GTSNPN and SVGIG (reference sequence). Trimming removed 7 bases at V and 7 bases at J, with 23 bases between. This CDR3 spans 15 amino acids. The CDR3 nucleotides read TGTGCCTCGGATAGGCGGGCAGGGTATGTGAATGAGCAGTTCTTC. As protein: CASDRRAGYVNEQFF. Supplemented by reference TRBV30 and TRBJ2-1, the full variable domain reads SQTIHQWPATLVQPVGSPLSLECTVEGTSNPNLYWYRQAAGRGLQLLFYSVGIGQISSEVPQNLSASRPQDRQFILSSKKLLLSDSGFYLCASDRRAGYVNEQFFGPGTRLTVL.